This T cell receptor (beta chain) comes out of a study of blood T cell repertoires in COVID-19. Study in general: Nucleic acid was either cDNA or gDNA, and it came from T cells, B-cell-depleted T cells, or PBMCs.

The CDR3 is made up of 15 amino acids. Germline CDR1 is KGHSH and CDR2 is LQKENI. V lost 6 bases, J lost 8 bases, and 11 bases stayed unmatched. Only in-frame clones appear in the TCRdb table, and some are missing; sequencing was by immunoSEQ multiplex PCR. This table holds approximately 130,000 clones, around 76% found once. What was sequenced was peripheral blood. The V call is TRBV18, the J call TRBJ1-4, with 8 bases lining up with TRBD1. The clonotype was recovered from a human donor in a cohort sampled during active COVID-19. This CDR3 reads CASSQLTGVGEKLFF. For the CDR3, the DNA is TGTGCCAGCTCGCAGCTGACAGGGGTAGGAGAAAAACTGTTTTTT.